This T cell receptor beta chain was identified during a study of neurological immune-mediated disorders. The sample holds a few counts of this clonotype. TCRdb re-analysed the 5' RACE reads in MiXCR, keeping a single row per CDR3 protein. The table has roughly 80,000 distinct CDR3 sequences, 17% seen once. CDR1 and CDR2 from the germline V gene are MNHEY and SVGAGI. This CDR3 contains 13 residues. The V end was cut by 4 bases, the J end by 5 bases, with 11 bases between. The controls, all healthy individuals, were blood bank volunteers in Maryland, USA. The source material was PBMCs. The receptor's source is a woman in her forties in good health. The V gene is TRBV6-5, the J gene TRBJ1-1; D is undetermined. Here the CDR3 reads CASSFRDSTEAFF. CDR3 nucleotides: TGTGCCAGCAGTTTTAGGGATTCTACTGAAGCTTTCTTT.